The 22 T cell receptor beta chains below come from one sample, sequenced in a study of long-term antiretroviral therapy in people with HIV (dated by TCRdb to between 2021 and 2023). The immunoSEQ hsTCRB v3.0 assay was used at survey level resolution for TRB variable region sequencing. Sourced from immuneACCESS, this table was stored by TCRdb with only in-frame sequences that have V and J called. A share of the clones is absent; for the studies checked, an unresolved V gene accounts for under half, and the remainder has no known explanation. The sample yields roughly 28,000 clones; about 86% were counted once. The ten largest clonotypes hold more than 4% of the sample. The sample in question was unsorted PBMCs, obtained 2.7 years after starting antiretroviral therapy. The receptors originated from a man aged 35 to 55 with HIV.

The table lists this clone with a count of one. V is TRBV14 and J is TRBJ1-1, with TRBD1 as a possible D gene (5 bases). V was shortened by 4 bases and J by 10 bases, with 16 bases between the two germline ends. The CDR3 has 13 amino acids. Per the germline V gene, CDR1 is SGHDN and CDR2 is FVKESK. The CDR3 loop reads CASSLRRDLGAFF. DNA of the CDR3: TGTGCCAGCAGCCTGAGACGGGACTTGGGAGCTTTCTTT.

The chain recombines TRBV18 with TRBJ2-1, with 9 bases aligning to TRBD1. Germline CDR1 reads KGHSH; CDR2 reads LQKENI. Trimming took 0 bases from V and 4 from J; bases not matched to a gene: 7. The CDR3 extends over 17 amino acids. The CDR3 spells CASSPPMGQGVYNEQFF. CDR3 DNA: TGTGCCAGCTCACCACCGATGGGACAGGGTGTATACAATGAGCAGTTCTTC.

This clone was counted once. The chain has TRBV5-4 and TRBJ2-1; maybe TRBD1 (6 bases). The CDR3 is 15 residues long. Germline-derived CDR1 and CDR2 are SGHNT and YYREEE (reference sequence). The V end lost 0 bases, the J end lost 2 bases, and 9 bases lay between the germline ends. CDR3 sequence: CASSLGGPTYNEQFF. The CDR3 DNA reads TGTGCCAGCAGCTTGGGGGGGCCGACCTACAATGAGCAGTTCTTC.

This clone was counted a few times. The rearrangement joins TRBV5-1 to TRBJ1-5, with 7 bases that match TRBD1. The CDR3 is made up of 15 amino acids. The J segment lost 4 bases and the V segment lost 4 bases, leaving 8 bases of the junction unmatched. The germline V gene has CDR1 SGHRS and CDR2 YFSETQ. The CDR3 DNA follows: TGCGCCAGCAGCCCAGGACAGGTGGGAAATCAGCCCCAGCATTTT. It translates to CASSPGQVGNQPQHF.

The chain couples TRBV7-6 to TRBJ1-5; 9 positions match TRBD1. V gave up 6 bases and J gave up 5 bases; unmatched junction bases: 5. The CDR3 extends over 14 amino acids. Germline V gene lookup returns CDR1 SGHVS and CDR2 FNYEAQ. CDR3 protein: CASSTGQGHQPQHF. As DNA, the CDR3 is TGTGCCAGCAGTACAGGACAGGGGCATCAGCCCCAGCATTTT.

The rearrangement uses TRBV5-1 and TRBJ1-4; D is uncertain. The CDR3 sequence is 14 residues long. In germline, CDR1 is SGHRS, CDR2 YFSETQ. The V gene lost 4 bases and the J gene lost 0 bases, with 7 bases spanning the gap. This CDR3 reads CASSLDTTNEKLFF. In DNA form, the CDR3 reads TGCGCCAGCAGCCTAGACACAACTAATGAAAAACTGTTTTTT.

The chain carries TRBV27 and TRBJ2-7, with 8 bases identical to TRBD1. J lost 0 bases, V lost 5 bases, and 9 bases had no gene match. Germline CDR1 reads MNHEY; CDR2 reads SMNVEV (reference sequence). The CDR3 sequence is 16 residues long. The CDR3 loop reads CASSLRTGKSSYEQYF. The CDR3 bases are TGTGCCAGCAGTCTCAGGACAGGGAAGAGCTCCTACGAGCAGTACTTC.

The chain uses TRBV28 and TRBJ2-6; TRBD1 agrees at 12 bases. The CDR3 is made up of 19 amino acids. Germline loops: CDR1 MDHEN, CDR2 SYDVKM. V lost 6 bases and J lost 0; bases outside the gene matches: 9. CDR3 amino acids: CASRYFRDRGRSGANVLTF. The CDR3 region has the DNA TGTGCCAGCAGATATTTCCGGGACAGGGGGCGCTCTGGGGCCAACGTCCTGACTTTC.

The gene calls are TRBV28 and TRBJ2-7, with 9 bases identical to TRBD1. The CDR3 has 15 amino acids. CDR1 and CDR2 from the germline V gene are MDHEN and SYDVKM. The J segment lost 7 bases and the V segment lost 5 bases, leaving 12 bases of the junction unmatched. The CDR3 sequence is CASSPPGQGAGEQYF. For the CDR3, the DNA is TGTGCCAGCAGTCCACCGGGACAGGGCGCAGGGGAGCAGTACTTC.

The chain is built from TRBV20-1 and TRBJ2-7; D is undetermined. CDR3 length: 9 amino acids. CDR1 and CDR2 from the germline V gene are DFQATT and SNEGSKA (reference sequence). CDR3 bases: TGCAGCGAAACCTACGAGCAGTACTTC. The encoded protein is CSETYEQYF.

The V call is TRBV10-1, the J call TRBJ2-7; 12 nucleotides match TRBD2. Trimming took 4 bases from V and 2 from J; bases not matched to a gene: 3. The CDR3 extends over 15 amino acids. CDR1 and CDR2 from the germline V gene are WNHNN and SYGVQD (reference sequence). CDR3 DNA: TGCGCCAGCAGTGGGGCTAGCGGGAGGGCCTACGAGCAGTACTTC. Translation gives CASSGASGRAYEQYF.

The sample holds a few counts of this clone. This chain uses TRBV19 with TRBJ1-2; tentative D call: TRBD1 (5 bases). The length of the CDR3 is 14 residues. Trimming left V 5 bases short and J 4 bases short, with 14 bases between. Looked up from germline, CDR1 is LNHDA and CDR2 is SQIVND (reference sequence). For the CDR3, the DNA is TGTGCCAGTAGTCCCGCGGGGCTAGGCTATGGCTACACCTTC. Protein product: CASSPAGLGYGYTF.

The rearrangement links TRBV6-5 to TRBJ1-5, with D tentatively TRBD1 (6 bases). The CDR3 spans 14 residues. V gave up 6 bases and J gave up 9 bases, with 18 bases separating them. Germline CDR1 is MNHEY and CDR2 is SVGAGI. The CDR3 DNA is TGTGCCAGCAGACTCGACAGGCTGCAAGGGCCCCAGCATTTT. Residues: CASRLDRLQGPQHF.

The CDR3 nucleotides read TGTGCCATCAGTGGCGGGACAGGGGTCTATGGCTACACCTTC. Amino acids: CAISGGTGVYGYTF. This chain uses TRBV10-3 with TRBJ1-2; 10 bases agree with TRBD1. Germline-derived CDR1 and CDR2 are ENHRY and SYGVKD. This CDR3 region has 14 residues. The V segment lost 4 bases and the J segment 4 bases; nucleotides outside the gene matches: 3.

CDR3 coding DNA: TGTGCCAGCAGCCAGGGGGCCGGAAACACTGAAGCTTTCTTT. Translated: CASSQGAGNTEAFF. The chain combines TRBV11-2 with TRBJ1-1; the match to TRBD1 covers 8 bases. V shed 5 bases, J shed 2 bases, and the junction held 4 bases outside the gene matches. CDR1 and CDR2 (germline): SGHAT, FQNNGV. CDR3 length: 14 residues.

The chain recombines TRBV19 with TRBJ2-1; tentative D call: TRBD2 (6 bases). The CDR3 extends over 13 amino acids. The germline gives CDR1 LNHDA, CDR2 SQIVND (reference sequence). The V gene lost 5 bases and the J gene lost 9 bases, with 14 bases spanning the gap. This CDR3 reads CASSPPGGIEQFF. The CDR3 DNA follows: TGTGCCAGTAGTCCACCGGGCGGGATTGAGCAGTTCTTC.

The CDR3 region has the DNA TGTGCCAGTAGTATTGGCGGGGGTTCGAGGGATACGCAGTATTTT. It yields the protein CASSIGGGSRDTQYF. V is TRBV19 and J is TRBJ2-3; TRBD2 matches at 7 bases. The CDR3 has 15 amino acids. Looked up from germline, CDR1 is LNHDA and CDR2 is SQIVND (reference sequence). Losses at the gene ends were 3 bases for V and 6 bases for J; bases not matched to a gene: 9.

This rearrangement joins TRBV5-6 to TRBJ2-5; D not certain. In germline, CDR1 is SGHDT, CDR2 YYEEEE. V was pared by 1 base and J by 2 bases, with 12 bases between. The CDR3 spans 15 residues. Here the CDR3 reads CASSLTITTQETQYF. CDR3 nucleotide sequence: TGTGCCAGCAGCTTGACGATAACAACTCAAGAGACCCAGTACTTC.

This chain links TRBV11-2 with TRBJ2-5, with D possibly being TRBD1 (5 bases). Trimming took off 5 bases at V and 0 bases at J, with 16 bases between the two ends. The CDR3 is 16 residues long. CDR1 and CDR2 from the germline V gene are SGHAT and FQNNGV. In DNA, the CDR3 is TGTGCCAGCAGCCCCTTTCCCCAGGGCCACCAAGAGACCCAGTACTTC. Protein sequence: CASSPFPQGHQETQYF.

This clone was counted a few times. V is TRBV30 and J is TRBJ1-5; possible D gene TRBD1, 6 bases. Germline loops: CDR1 GTSNPN, CDR2 SVGIG (reference sequence). The CDR3 spans 13 residues. The V gene lost 5 bases and the J gene lost 4 bases, with 12 bases spanning the gap. CDR3 coding DNA: TGTGCCTGGGGAGGACAGCCAAATCAGCCCCAGCATTTT. It translates to CAWGGQPNQPQHF.

The chain uses TRBV27 and TRBJ1-5; 9 nucleotides align to TRBD1. The CDR3 covers 15 residues. J gave up 6 bases and V 3 bases, and 6 bases lay outside the gene matches. Germline lookup yields CDR1 MNHEY and CDR2 SMNVEV (reference sequence). The CDR3 nucleotides read TGTGCCAGCAGTTTCCTACAGGGGGCAGGTCAGCCCCAGCATTTT. As protein: CASSFLQGAGQPQHF.

V gene TRBV7-6 combines with J gene TRBJ2-3; 8 nucleotides line up with TRBD2. This CDR3 contains 19 residues. The V gene's germline CDR1 is SGHVS and CDR2 FNYEAQ. V shed 1 base and J 0 bases; nucleotides not matched to a gene: 12. The CDR3 loop is CASSLVSAGGAPSTDTQYF. Written as DNA, the CDR3 is TGTGCCAGCAGCTTAGTCTCGGCGGGGGGCGCCCCGAGCACAGATACGCAGTATTTT.